The rows below give T cell receptor beta chains drawn from one sample of a study of blood T cells in healthy people across ages. TCRdb redid the calling of the 5' RACE reads with MiXCR, one entry per CDR3 protein. The sample yields 1,800,000 or so distinct CDR3 sequences, about two fifths seen once. Input material: blood. The receptors here all came from a human donor in good health. Each CDR3 is given with its conserved first and last residue. The D gene is left open where the match is weak. Clone size is not always given. Where it is, it says once, few, many or a class for expanded clones.

CDR3 DNA: TGTGCCAGCAGTTTACTGACAGGGCCAAATGAGCAGTTCTTC
CDR3 protein: CASSLLTGPNEQFF
clone size: -
CDR3 length: 14
J gene: TRBJ2-1
V gene: TRBV28
D gene: TRBD1

CDR3 DNA: TGTGCCAGCAGTCCCAGCCCCGGGAGGGGCGAGCAGTACTTC
CDR3 protein: CASSPSPGRGEQYF
clone size: few
CDR3 length: 14
J gene: TRBJ2-7
V gene: TRBV6-6
D gene: TRBD2

CDR3 DNA: TGTGCCAGCAGCTTAACTAACAGCTTGAACACTGAGGCTTTCTTT
CDR3 protein: CASSLTNSLNTEAFF
clone size: -
CDR3 length: 15
J gene: TRBJ1-1
V gene: TRBV7-9
D gene: -

CDR3 DNA: TGTGCCATCAGCCCCCAGCAAGAGACCCAGTACTTC
CDR3 protein: CAISPQQETQYF
clone size: few
CDR3 length: 12
J gene: TRBJ2-5
V gene: TRBV10-3
D gene: -

CDR3 DNA: TGTGCCAGCAGCGCCGGGGGACTAGCGTGCTACGAGCAGTACTTC
CDR3 protein: CASSAGGLACYEQYF
clone size: -
CDR3 length: 15
J gene: TRBJ2-7
V gene: TRBV9
D gene: TRBD2

CDR3 DNA: TGCAGTGCTACCCCCGGGACGGATATTTACAATGAGCAGTTCTTC
CDR3 protein: CSATPGTDIYNEQFF
clone size: -
CDR3 length: 15
J gene: TRBJ2-1
V gene: TRBV20-1
D gene: -

CDR3 DNA: TGTGCCAGCAGCCCAACCCCCACCACCCAAGAGACCCAGTACTTC
CDR3 protein: CASSPTPTTQETQYF
clone size: -
CDR3 length: 15
J gene: TRBJ2-5
V gene: TRBV7-2
D gene: -

CDR3 DNA: TGTGCCAGCAGCTCCGCCTTGACGCGGAGAGAGACCCAGTACTTC
CDR3 protein: CASSSALTRRETQYF
clone size: few
CDR3 length: 15
J gene: TRBJ2-5
V gene: TRBV7-8
D gene: -

CDR3 DNA: TGTGCCAGCAGCGCCCTCTCCAGCTCCTACGAGCAGTACTTC
CDR3 protein: CASSALSSSYEQYF
clone size: -
CDR3 length: 14
J gene: TRBJ2-7
V gene: TRBV7-9
D gene: -

CDR3 DNA: TGTGCCAGCAGCCACAGACTAGCCCGCTCCTACAATGAGCAGTACTTC
CDR3 protein: CASSHRLARSYNEQYF
clone size: -
CDR3 length: 16
J gene: TRBJ2-5
V gene: TRBV4-2
D gene: TRBD2

CDR3 DNA: TGTGCCAGCAGCGGCCAATACGGGGGGAGTGAGACCCAGTACTTC
CDR3 protein: CASSGQYGGSETQYF
clone size: -
CDR3 length: 15
J gene: TRBJ2-5
V gene: TRBV9
D gene: TRBD2

CDR3 DNA: TGTGCCAGCAGAACTCGGTCGGGAGGGACCCAGTACTTC
CDR3 protein: CASRTRSGGTQYF
clone size: -
CDR3 length: 13
J gene: TRBJ2-5
V gene: TRBV6-5
D gene: TRBD2

CDR3 DNA: TGTGCCACCAGCAGGGATAAGCTAGGGACCCAGTACTTC
CDR3 protein: CATSRDKLGTQYF
clone size: -
CDR3 length: 13
J gene: TRBJ2-5
V gene: TRBV15
D gene: -

CDR3 DNA: TGCAGTGGGCAGGACCGCAGCCTTAACTATGGCTACACCTTC
CDR3 protein: CSGQDRSLNYGYTF
clone size: few
CDR3 length: 14
J gene: TRBJ1-2
V gene: TRBV20-1
D gene: -

CDR3 DNA: TGCAGTGCCAAGGTGGCAGGCCCGAACACTGAAGCTTTCTTT
CDR3 protein: CSAKVAGPNTEAFF
clone size: -
CDR3 length: 14
J gene: TRBJ1-1
V gene: TRBV20-1
D gene: -